This T cell receptor beta chain emerged from a study of T cell repertoires in aging, cancer and after chemotherapy (dated by TCRdb to the late 2010s). Looking at the study overall: The donors fell into six age groups ranging from 30 or younger to 70 or older, and each group had at least three individuals. A cohort of some 210 cancer patients (approximately 91 with hematological and 124 with solid cancers) was assembled, and about 95 healthy donors were included as a reference group. To look at immunoaging and at how T cells reconstitute after chemotherapy, the study profiled TCR beta repertoires in peripheral blood from both healthy donors and cancer patients. In total, the full dataset held 8.5 million to 9.5 million TCR reads. Healthy donor control TCR repertoires were recorded over several months to years and showed clear clonal overlap across re-sampling.

Trimming takes 2 bases off V and 4 bases off J; junction bases not matched to a gene: 5. Reading from cysteine to phenylalanine, the CDR3 counts 15 amino acids. The read is trimmed to its CDR3 DNA, 45 bases read in frame from base 1. Study-wide findings and limitations: Compared with age-matched healthy donors, untreated patients with either hematological or solid cancers had significantly lower TCR diversity in the blood along with higher clonality. It was noted by the authors that conclusions about immunological memory after chemotherapy cannot be drawn from the repertoire data. In healthy donors, the drop in TCR diversity with age came mainly from a loss of richness, whereas in cancer patients a loss of evenness also played a part. Median generation probability increased over the chemotherapy interval in both cancer cohorts, suggesting repertoire reconstitution through rebound thymic output.

For this clonotype: No antigen is known for it. The sample holds no much larger clone one base away, and base qualities are not on file.

Using a mixed TRB-A/B primer pool, multiplex touch-down PCR amplified rearranged TRB sequences covering the V, D and J segments. Illumina adapters and sample indices were attached to the amplicons in two consecutive PCR reactions using Phusion HS II polymerase. Amplicons were gel-purified with the NucleoSpin Gel and PCR Clean-up kit, then checked with Qubit and an Agilent 2100 Bioanalyzer. Sequencing of libraries was carried out on an Illumina MiSeq in 600-cycle, single-indexed, paired-end runs. The paper's processing steps were these. Processing of the TRB sequences was carried out with MiXCR versions 2.12 and 3.0.5. A clone was defined as each unique CDR3 nucleotide sequence, and only productive sequences supported by at least two reads were kept. Repertoire metrics included Shannon diversity, evenness, clonality (one minus evenness), and alpha-parameterized diversity profiles from alpha 0 to 5. The IGoR algorithm was used to compute generation probabilities of clones in paired pre- and post-chemotherapy samples. TCRdb cleaned the public reads at Q25 with fastp, built clones with MiXCR and kept in-frame beta chains. Rows matching on CDR3 protein sequence are summarized as one entry with the most common DNA and genes. What appears here as the V and J calls and clone size reflects TCRdb's work, not the paper's. Within this sample are 13,000 or so distinct CDR3 sequences, with roughly 31% of them counted one time only. The ten largest make up 10% of the sample.

Instead of sorted cells or RNA, genomic DNA extracted from peripheral blood served as the source for amplifying TCR beta rearrangements. The sample comprised blood. The TCR originated in a human donor in good health. The donor label of this sample is uncertain. The chain joins TRBV5-3 to TRBJ2-2; 7 junctional bases match TRBD2. TRBV5-3 is noted as an ORF with a role that remains uncertain. CDR3 loop: CARSFGGEGTGELFF. The DNA sequence follows: TGTGCCAGAAGCTTTGGGGGGGAAGGCACCGGGGAGCTGTTTTTT.